The 32 T cell receptor beta chains reported below all come from one sample, sequenced in a study of cytomegalovirus exposure and HLA in healthy donors. The PCR was carried out with 60 Vbeta primers and 13 Jbeta primers. Measured with immunoSEQ multiplex PCR; TCRdb has only the in-frame clones, and not every one. The sample lists approximately 110,000 clones, around 70% occurring once. The sequencing sample was made of PBMCs. These receptors were obtained from a woman aged 40 to 50 in good health and CMV-seropositive.

This chain connects TRBV7-2 to TRBJ2-1, with 9 bases identical to TRBD2. From germline, CDR1 is SGHTA and CDR2 FQGNSA. There are 15 residues in the CDR3. V lost 5 bases to trimming and J lost 6 bases; unmatched junction nucleotides: 8. The CDR3 loop reads CASSRSGGPGNEQFF. The CDR3 DNA follows: TGTGCCAGCAGCCGTAGCGGGGGTCCTGGCAATGAGCAGTTCTTC.

The chain has TRBV7-2 and TRBJ2-2, with D possibly being TRBD1 (7 bases). Germline assignment: CDR1 SGHTA and CDR2 FQGNSA. CDR3 length: 16 residues. Trimming cost V 5 bases and J 7 bases, with 20 bases left between them. The CDR3 sequence is CASSQNQGGVNGELFF. The CDR3 region has the DNA TGTGCCAGCAGCCAAAACCAGGGGGGTGTTAACGGGGAGCTGTTTTTT.

The chain combines TRBV25-1 with TRBJ1-4; possible D gene TRBD1, 5 bases. The CDR3 length is 15 residues. V dropped 1 base and J dropped 6 bases, with 12 bases sitting between them. Germline CDR1 and CDR2: MGHDK and SYGVNS. The CDR3 reads CASSESHRTDEKLFF. CDR3 nucleotide sequence: TGTGCCAGCAGTGAATCCCACAGGACGGATGAAAAACTGTTTTTT.

Written as DNA, the CDR3 is TGTGCCAGTACCAAAAGAGACTATGGCTACACCTTC. This translates into CASTKRDYGYTF. V is TRBV19 and J is TRBJ1-2; the D is unclear. The V gene lost 7 bases and the J gene lost 3 bases, with 9 bases spanning the gap. In germline, CDR1 is LNHDA, CDR2 SQIVND (reference sequence). The CDR3 has 12 residues.

V and J are TRBV7-2 and TRBJ2-3; D unresolved. V lost 1 base to trimming and J lost 3 bases, with 5 bases between them. This CDR3 spans 13 amino acids. Per the germline V gene, CDR1 is SGHTA and CDR2 is FQGNSA. The CDR3 region is CASSLDKTDTQYF. DNA of the CDR3: TGTGCCAGCAGCTTAGACAAGACAGATACGCAGTATTTT.

The chain is built from TRBV6-6 and TRBJ2-5, with TRBD2 matching over 11 bases. CDR3 length equals 13 residues. Germline V gene sequence: CDR1 MNHNY, CDR2 SVGAGI (reference sequence). The junction had 5 bases not matched to a gene; V was cut back by 9 bases and J by 5 bases. CDR3 loop: CASLLAGEETQYF. CDR3 DNA sequence: TGTGCCAGTCTACTAGCGGGGGAGGAGACCCAGTACTTC.

The chain combines TRBV5-1 with TRBJ1-1, with 8 bases fitting TRBD1. Trimming removed 3 bases from V and 7 bases from J; junction bases left unmatched: 8. The CDR3 totals 14 residues. Germline V gene data show CDR1 as SGHRS and CDR2 as YFSETQ. The CDR3 DNA reads as TGCGCCAGCAGCTCTGCGACACAGGGGGATGAAGCTTTCTTT. Encoded protein: CASSSATQGDEAFF.

The rearrangement links TRBV9 to TRBJ1-2; a possible D gene is TRBD1 (5 bases). This CDR3 comprises 15 residues. The germline V gene has CDR1 SGDLS and CDR2 YYNGEE. Trimming took off 3 bases at V and 4 bases at J, with 16 bases between the two ends. The CDR3: CASSAQGFSSYGYTF. The CDR3 DNA follows: TGTGCCAGCAGCGCCCAGGGATTTTCTAGCTATGGCTACACCTTC. Supplemented by reference TRBV9 and TRBJ1-2, the full variable domain reads DSGVTQTPKHLITATGQRVTLRCSPRSGDLSVYWYQQSLDQGLQFLIQYYNGEERAKGNILERFSAQQFPDLHSELNLSSLELGDSALYFCASSAQGFSSYGYTFGSGTRLTVV.

The V gene is TRBV7-2, the J gene TRBJ2-1; 14 bases are shared with TRBD2. Trimming took 1 base from V and 4 from J; bases not matched to a gene: 6. The CDR3 sequence is 18 residues long. Germline V gives CDR1 SGHTA, CDR2 FQGNSA. The CDR3 loop reads CASSLDVGLAGGYNEQFF. The CDR3 DNA sequence: TGTGCCAGCAGCTTAGACGTAGGACTAGCGGGGGGTTACAATGAGCAGTTCTTC.

The CDR3 DNA reads as TGTGCCAGCAGCCAGGGGGTGAACACTGAAGCTTTCTTT. Amino acid sequence: CASSQGVNTEAFF. The rearrangement uses TRBV13 and TRBJ1-1; 7 positions match TRBD1. V lost 5 bases to trimming and J lost 0 bases; unmatched junction nucleotides: 0. Germline loops: CDR1 PRHDT, CDR2 FYEKMQ (reference sequence). The CDR3 contains 13 residues.

This clone has a single count. Additional DNA sequences in this sample encode the identical CDR3. This chain connects TRBV6-1 to TRBJ2-7; the D is unclear. V was trimmed by 2 bases and J by 3 bases, leaving 2 bases between them. This CDR3 spans 11 amino acids. Germline CDR1 reads MNHNS; CDR2 reads SASEGT. The CDR3 nucleotides read TGTGCCAGCAGTGAATACTACGAGCAGTACTTC. Its protein product is CASSEYYEQYF.

The V gene is TRBV5-4, the J gene TRBJ2-7; TRBD1 matches 9 bases. V trimming: 3 bases; J trimming: 0 bases; junction bases outside the gene matches: 4. Germline V lookup: CDR1 SGHNT, CDR2 YYREEE (reference sequence). The CDR3 has 15 amino acids. The CDR3 nucleotides read TGTGCCAGCAGCTCCGGGACAGGGACCTCCTACGAGCAGTACTTC. Residues: CASSSGTGTSYEQYF.

The chain links TRBV18 to TRBJ1-1, with 7 nucleotides matching TRBD1. This CDR3 is built from 15 residues. The V segment lost 6 bases and the J segment 3 bases; nucleotides outside the gene matches: 10. Germline V gene lookup returns CDR1 KGHSH and CDR2 LQKENI. The CDR3 nucleotides are TGTGCCAGCTCCCGCGGGACAGACATTTACACTGAAGCTTTCTTT. Protein sequence: CASSRGTDIYTEAFF.

The genes are TRBV7-6 and TRBJ2-3; D uncertain. V was cut by 3 bases and J by 2 bases, with 6 bases left in between. The CDR3 extends over 13 amino acids. CDR1 is SGHVS and CDR2 is FNYEAQ in the germline V gene. The CDR3 spells CASSFTNTDTQYF. The CDR3 nucleotides are TGTGCCAGCAGCTTTACTAACACAGATACGCAGTATTTT.

A few counts support this clone. This chain uses TRBV2 with TRBJ2-1; 13 bases are a match to TRBD2. There are 15 residues in the CDR3. Germline V gives CDR1 SNHLY, CDR2 FYNNEI. J gave up 8 bases and V 5 bases, and 6 bases lay outside the gene matches. The CDR3 DNA reads TGTGCCAGCAGTTTACTAGCGGGGGGGCTGTATGAGCAGTTCTTC. Translated, it gives CASSLLAGGLYEQFF.

V usage is TRBV14 and J usage is TRBJ2-7; D gene unclear. The CDR3 contains 13 residues. Germline-derived CDR1 and CDR2 are SGHDN and FVKESK. V dropped 6 bases and J dropped 0 bases, with 9 bases sitting between them. Here the CDR3 DNA reads TGTGCCAGCAGTCGTGAACACTCCTACGAGCAGTACTTC. Its protein product is CASSREHSYEQYF.

The chain carries TRBV5-6 and TRBJ1-4; 10 positions agree with TRBD1. The J segment lost 8 bases and the V segment lost 4 bases, leaving 5 bases of the junction unmatched. The CDR3 is made up of 14 amino acids. Germline V gene sequence: CDR1 SGHDT, CDR2 YYEEEE. The CDR3, as DNA: TGTGCCAGCAGCCCCGGGACAGGGGTCGAAAAACTGTTTTTT. This encodes CASSPGTGVEKLFF.

The V and J genes are TRBV9 and TRBJ1-2; possibly TRBD1 for D (6 bases). V gave up 0 bases and J gave up 7 bases, with 16 bases separating them. The CDR3 extends over 15 amino acids. The germline CDR1 and CDR2 sequences are SGDLS and YYNGEE. This chain's CDR3 is CASSVDSSAGVGYTF. As DNA, the CDR3 is TGTGCCAGCAGCGTAGATAGTTCGGCAGGGGTTGGCTACACCTTC.

The chain joins TRBV6-1 to TRBJ2-5; 8 positions agree with TRBD1. This CDR3 is built from 16 residues. Looked up from germline, CDR1 is MNHNS and CDR2 is SASEGT. V lost 2 bases to trimming and J lost 1 base; unmatched junction nucleotides: 6. CDR3 loop: CASSEYITGGQETQYF. The CDR3 DNA reads as TGTGCCAGCAGTGAATATATAACAGGGGGCCAAGAGACCCAGTACTTC.

J is TRBJ1-5 and V is TRBV4-3, with 7 bases that match TRBD1. The CDR3 runs 15 residues. Germline CDR1 LGHNA, CDR2 YSLEER. The V gene end was trimmed by 0 bases and the J gene end by 5 bases; junction bases not matched to a gene: 4. CDR3: CASSQDGTAHQPQHF. CDR3 nucleotides: TGCGCCAGCAGCCAAGACGGGACAGCCCATCAGCCCCAGCATTTT.

This clone was seen a handful of times. The rearrangement links TRBV5-1 to TRBJ2-2; a possible D gene is TRBD1 (6 bases). The CDR3 spans 17 residues. Between the trimmed V and J ends, which lost 0 bases and 4 bases, there was a span of 16 bases. From germline, CDR1 is SGHRS and CDR2 YFSETQ. The CDR3 nucleotides read TGCGCCAGCAGCTTGGCCGGTATGGGGGCGGCCACCGGGGAGCTGTTTTTT. This translates into CASSLAGMGAATGELFF.

This clone showed up just a few times. The chain carries TRBV5-4 and TRBJ1-2, with D unclear. Germline CDR1 SGHNT, CDR2 YYREEE (reference sequence). V lost 1 base, J lost 8 bases, and 6 bases lay in between. This CDR3 is 11 amino acids long. Here the CDR3 reads CASSLYEGYTF. The CDR3 DNA sequence: TGTGCCAGCAGCTTGTATGAGGGCTACACCTTC. Supplemented by reference TRBV5-4 and TRBJ1-2, the full variable domain reads ETGVTQSPTHLIKTRGQQVTLRCSSQSGHNTVSWYQQALGQGPQFIFQYYREEENGRGNFPPRFSGLQFPNYSSELNVNALELDDSALYLCASSLYEGYTFGSGTRLTVV.

This clone was seen just once. The chain links TRBV2 to TRBJ1-2; D is possibly TRBD1 (5 bases). In germline, CDR1 is SNHLY, CDR2 FYNNEI. The CDR3 has 13 amino acids. Trimming left V 6 bases short and J 0 bases short, with 8 bases between. CDR3: CASRAGSNYGYTF. CDR3 sequence (DNA): TGTGCCAGCAGGGCAGGGTCTAACTATGGCTACACCTTC.

This clone has more than one count but fewer than ten. The DNA of the CDR3 is TGTGCCAGCAGTGTTGAGACAGGGTTAACGCCCCTCCACTTT. Encoded protein: CASSVETGLTPLHF. This chain uses TRBV6-4 with TRBJ1-6, with TRBD1 matching 7 bases. Losses at the gene ends were 4 bases for V and 13 bases for J; bases not matched to a gene: 10. Germline CDR1 MRHNA, CDR2 SNTAGT. The CDR3 spans 14 residues.

The chain employs TRBV5-1 and TRBJ2-7; TRBD1 agrees at 11 bases. CDR3 length equals 14 residues. V lost 4 bases and J lost 4; bases outside the gene matches: 4. Germline CDR1 is SGHRS and CDR2 is YFSETQ. CDR3 loop: CASSPWDRGYEQYF. The CDR3 DNA follows: TGCGCCAGCAGCCCGTGGGACAGGGGGTACGAGCAGTACTTC.

This clone came up once. This chain's CDR3 is CASSSQADPGNTIYF. In DNA form, the CDR3 reads TGTGCCAGCAGTTCCCAAGCGGATCCAGGAAACACCATATATTTT. The chain joins TRBV6-5 to TRBJ1-3; D ambiguous. Germline assignment: CDR1 MNHEY and CDR2 SVGAGI. The ends were cut back, 4 bases at V and 4 bases at J, with 14 bases in the middle. The CDR3 has 15 residues.

There are a few counts of this clone. This chain uses TRBV5-1 with TRBJ2-7; D uncertain. There are 13 residues in the CDR3. V lost 0 bases and J 1 base, leaving 5 bases between the germline ends. Germline CDR1 reads SGHRS; CDR2 reads YFSETQ. CDR3 bases: TGCGCCAGCAGCTTGGCCTCTTCCTACGAGCAGTACTTC. Translated: CASSLASSYEQYF.

The V gene is TRBV9, the J gene TRBJ1-1; D not resolved. V lost 9 bases and J lost 6, with 12 bases in between. This CDR3 has 11 amino acids. In germline, CDR1 is SGDLS, CDR2 YYNGEE. The CDR3 sequence: CATQRVAEAFF. CDR3 in DNA: TGTGCCACCCAACGGGTTGCTGAAGCTTTCTTT.

The chain has TRBV9 and TRBJ2-5; TRBD1 might be the D (6 bases). This CDR3 comprises 14 residues. The germline gives CDR1 SGDLS, CDR2 YYNGEE. Trimming took off 3 bases at V and 5 bases at J, with 14 bases between the two ends. CDR3 sequence (DNA): TGTGCCAGCAGCGCGGTCCAGGGGCGGGAGACCCAGTACTTC. Translating it yields CASSAVQGRETQYF.

The chain carries TRBV4-3 and TRBJ1-2; 7 bases are shared with TRBD1. With V trimmed by 4 bases and J by 2 bases, 10 bases remained unmatched. The germline V gene has CDR1 LGHNA and CDR2 YSLEER. The CDR3 sequence is 16 residues long. The chain's CDR3 is CASSPRREGANYGYTF. The CDR3 region has the DNA TGCGCCAGCAGCCCCCGTCGGGAGGGGGCGAACTATGGCTACACCTTC.

The rearrangement joins TRBV7-3 to TRBJ2-2, with 7 bases that match TRBD1. The CDR3 has 14 residues. J gave up 5 bases and V 4 bases, and 4 bases lay outside the gene matches. Germline V gene lookup returns CDR1 SGHTA and CDR2 FQGTGA. The CDR3 DNA sequence: TGTGCCAGCAGCTCCGGGACAGATACCGGGGAGCTGTTTTTT. The encoded protein is CASSSGTDTGELFF.

The V and J genes are TRBV13 and TRBJ1-4, with TRBD1 identical over 8 bases. The J segment lost 4 bases and the V segment lost 8 bases, leaving 9 bases of the junction unmatched. Germline V gives CDR1 PRHDT, CDR2 FYEKMQ (reference sequence). CDR3 length: 15 amino acids. The CDR3 region is CASLSRGQGNEKLFF. In nucleotides, the CDR3 is TGTGCCAGCTTGAGCAGAGGACAGGGTAATGAAAAACTGTTTTTT.